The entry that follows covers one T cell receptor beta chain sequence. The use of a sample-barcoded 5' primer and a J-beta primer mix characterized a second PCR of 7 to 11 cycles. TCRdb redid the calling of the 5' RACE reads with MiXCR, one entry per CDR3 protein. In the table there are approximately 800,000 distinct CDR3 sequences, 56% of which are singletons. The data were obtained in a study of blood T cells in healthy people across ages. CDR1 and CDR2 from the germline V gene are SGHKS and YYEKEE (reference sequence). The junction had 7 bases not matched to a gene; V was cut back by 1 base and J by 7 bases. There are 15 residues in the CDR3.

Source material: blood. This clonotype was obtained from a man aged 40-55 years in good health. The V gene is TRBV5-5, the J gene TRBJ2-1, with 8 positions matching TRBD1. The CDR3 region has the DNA TGTGCCAGCAGCTTGATCCAGGGGGCTCGGAATGAGCAGTTCTTC. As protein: CASSLIQGARNEQFF.